This T cell receptor beta chain appears in the sequencing data of a study of CD8 T cells in ankylosing spondylitis. This clonotype was detected many times. Its antigen is as yet unknown. The V gene lost 0 bases and the J gene lost 3 bases, with 15 bases spanning the gap. This CDR3 has 16 amino acids. CDR1 is SGDLS, CDR2 YYNGEE, per germline. Making the TCR beta libraries involved quantitative 5'-RACE with molecular barcodes. TCRdb re-called the 5' RACE reads through MiXCR, storing one row per CDR3 protein. The data show 350,000 or so distinct CDR3 sequences, with 11% seen just once and 9.1% held by the top ten. Study-wide results and caveats: Peripheral blood samples showed relatively rare disease-linked clones, and these clones were CD8+. In ankylosing spondylitis patients, matched synovial fluid reportedly showed significant enrichment of disease-linked clones. Seemingly characteristic of ankylosing spondylitis blood was a TCR beta motif consisting of about 8 highly homologous variants.

Sequenced: blood, either unsorted or a sorted T cell fraction (not recorded which). This receptor was obtained from a female donor with ankylosing spondylitis or in good health (not recorded which). The gene calls are TRBV9 and TRBJ1-1, with a possible D match to TRBD1 (5 bases). The CDR3 here is CASSVDRAGSDTEAFF. The DNA for the CDR3 is TGTGCCAGCAGCGTAGATCGGGCAGGGAGCGACACTGAAGCTTTCTTT.